What follows are 30 T cell receptor beta chains derived from one specimen sequenced in a study of T cells and Merkel cell carcinoma outcomes. Sequencing used immunoSEQ multiplex PCR; TCRdb keeps in-frame clones, though not all of them. The sample carries some 16,000 clones, about four fifths recorded once. The sample was tumor tissue from Merkel cell carcinoma. The source is a human donor with Merkel cell carcinoma.

As regards this clone: This same CDR3 is encoded by further DNA sequences in the sample. The genes are TRBV11-2 and TRBJ2-7; perhaps TRBD2 as D (5 bases). CDR3 length: 15 residues. Germline V CDR1 and CDR2: SGHAT, FQNNGV. V was clipped by 1 base and J by 3 bases, with 13 bases between them. CDR3 loop: CASSLGGPVDYEQYF. As DNA, the CDR3 is TGTGCCAGCAGCTTAGGAGGGCCGGTGGACTACGAGCAGTACTTC.

The chain employs TRBV20-1 and TRBJ2-7; D unclear. This CDR3 has 11 amino acids. In germline, CDR1 is DFQATT, CDR2 SNEGSKA (reference sequence). Trimming shortened V by 5 bases and J by 4 bases, and 9 bases separated the two germline ends. CDR3 loop: CSAGPVYEQYF. The CDR3 DNA is TGCAGTGCTGGCCCAGTTTACGAGCAGTACTTC.

This chain uses TRBV5-4 with TRBJ1-2, with D perhaps TRBD1 (6 bases). Germline V CDR1 and CDR2: SGHNT, YYREEE (reference sequence). This CDR3 has 15 residues. V shed 4 bases and J shed 5 bases, with 18 bases lying between them. The CDR3 DNA reads as TGTGCCAGCAGCGAAGGGACAAACCAGGGTTATGGCTACACCTTC. Translating it yields CASSEGTNQGYGYTF.

This clone was detected once. This chain connects TRBV5-1 to TRBJ2-1, with D tentatively TRBD1 (5 bases). Germline loops: CDR1 SGHRS, CDR2 YFSETQ. This CDR3 spans 16 amino acids. Trimming pared 0 bases from V and 7 bases from J, leaving 17 bases between. The CDR3 bases are TGCGCCAGCAGCTTGGCCGGCCCAGGGAAAGCAAATGAGCAGTTCTTC. Protein product: CASSLAGPGKANEQFF.

The sample holds one count of this clone. The genes are TRBV6-6 and TRBJ1-5; D gene unclear. The CDR3 consists of 13 residues. Germline CDR1 and CDR2: MNHNY and SVGAGI (reference sequence). The ends were cut back, 0 bases at V and 7 bases at J, with 7 bases in the middle. The CDR3 loop reads CASSYSFLQPQHF. The CDR3 DNA is TGTGCCAGCAGTTACTCGTTTCTGCAGCCCCAGCATTTT.

The CDR3 is CASSLGTSGVTDEQFF. The CDR3 DNA reads TGTGCCAGCAGCTTAGGGACTAGCGGGGTTACGGATGAGCAGTTCTTC. The chain joins TRBV5-8 to TRBJ2-1; 13 nucleotides match TRBD2. Germline-derived CDR1 and CDR2 are SGHTS and YDEGEE. The CDR3 has 16 residues. The J segment lost 8 bases and the V segment lost 2 bases, leaving 7 bases of the junction unmatched.

This clone occurred once. The chain employs TRBV11-2 and TRBJ2-1; TRBD2 matches 11 bases. Germline CDR1 reads SGHAT; CDR2 reads FQNNGV. The length of the CDR3 is 17 residues. V lost 2 bases to trimming and J lost 6 bases; unmatched junction nucleotides: 9. This CDR3 is CASSLLLAGVGVNEQFF. In DNA form, the CDR3 reads TGTGCCAGCAGCTTACTACTAGCGGGAGTTGGGGTCAATGAGCAGTTCTTC.

V usage is TRBV10-3 and J usage is TRBJ2-1; 10 positions match TRBD2. Germline lookup yields CDR1 ENHRY and CDR2 SYGVKD. The CDR3 spans 18 residues. Trimming removed 7 bases from V and 0 bases from J; junction bases left unmatched: 12. The CDR3 nucleotides read TGTGCCATCAATAACGAGCGGGGGGGTACTAGCTCCTACAATGAGCAGTTCTTC. It encodes CAINNERGGTSSYNEQFF.

The genes are TRBV27 and TRBJ2-7, with D maybe TRBD1 (6 bases). V was shortened by 2 bases and J by 4 bases, with 15 bases between the two germline ends. The germline CDR1 and CDR2 sequences are MNHEY and SMNVEV (reference sequence). This CDR3 has 15 amino acids. Written as DNA, the CDR3 is TGTGCCAGCAGTTTAGAGTCCGGCAGGGGTTACGAGCAGTACTTC. Protein: CASSLESGRGYEQYF.

The DNA of the CDR3 is TGCGCCAGCAGCTTCACTAGCGGGAGCCGAGATGAGCAGTTCTTC. This translates into CASSFTSGSRDEQFF. The genes are TRBV5-1 and TRBJ2-1; 11 nucleotides match TRBD2. Germline trimming cut 2 bases from V and 8 bases from J; bases unmatched to any gene: 6. CDR1 and CDR2 from the germline V gene are SGHRS and YFSETQ. CDR3 length: 15 residues. Drawing the rest from reference TRBV5-1 and TRBJ2-1, the complete variable domain is KAGVTQTPRYLIKTRGQQVTLSCSPISGHRSVSWYQQTPGQGLQFLFEYFSETQRNKGNFPGRFSGRQFSNSRSEMNVSTLELGDSALYLCASSFTSGSRDEQFFGPGTRLTVL.

This clone was counted between two and nine times. This chain links TRBV6-1 with TRBJ2-5; 9 nucleotides match TRBD1. CDR1 and CDR2 (germline): MNHNS, SASEGT. With V trimmed by 2 bases and J by 5 bases, 6 bases remained unmatched. The CDR3 has 15 amino acids. Here the CDR3 reads CASSELPGTGETQYF. The CDR3 DNA reads TGTGCCAGCAGTGAATTACCCGGGACAGGGGAGACCCAGTACTTC.

V and J are TRBV5-4 and TRBJ1-1; D is unclear. The CDR3 loop spans 14 amino acids. V lost 4 bases, J lost 4 bases, and 14 bases lay in between. Germline-derived CDR1 and CDR2 are SGHNT and YYREEE (reference sequence). In nucleotides, the CDR3 is TGTGCCAGCAGCCCACCCGTGGGGAGCACTGAAGCTTTCTTT. This translates into CASSPPVGSTEAFF.

There are a few counts of this clone. The chain carries TRBV7-9 and TRBJ1-1; D is possibly TRBD1 (6 bases). Per the germline V gene, CDR1 is SEHNR and CDR2 is FQNEAQ (reference sequence). Trimming took 5 bases from V and 2 from J, leaving 15 bases between them. The CDR3 contains 15 residues. CDR3 bases: TGTGCCAGCAGCCCCCGGGCAGGGGCAAACACTGAAGCTTTCTTT. Protein product: CASSPRAGANTEAFF.

The chain carries TRBV14 and TRBJ1-2; the D is unclear. Germline V lookup: CDR1 SGHDN, CDR2 FVKESK. V lost 0 bases and J lost 7, with 9 bases in between. This CDR3 is 13 amino acids long. CDR3 sequence (DNA): TGTGCCAGCAGCCAAGAGGGGAACCGTGGCTACACCTTC. Translation: CASSQEGNRGYTF.

The count of this clone is one. The rearrangement uses TRBV12-5 and TRBJ2-2, with D possibly being TRBD1 (6 bases). This CDR3 is 16 amino acids long. V gave up 5 bases and J gave up 4 bases, with 17 bases separating them. Germline assignment: CDR1 LGHNT and CDR2 FRNRAP. In nucleotides, the CDR3 is TGTGCTAGTGGTCTACCGAGCGGACAGCCCACCGGGGAGCTGTTTTTT. Its protein product is CASGLPSGQPTGELFF.

The genes are TRBV7-9 and TRBJ1-2, with D possibly TRBD1 on 6 matching bases. The CDR3 contains 13 residues. Deletions cut 8 bases from V and 4 bases from J, with 14 bases between. CDR1 and CDR2 from the germline V gene are SEHNR and FQNEAQ (reference sequence). CDR3 loop: CASEGGTGYGYTF. For the CDR3, the DNA is TGTGCCAGCGAGGGGGGCACAGGCTATGGCTACACCTTC.

The chain joins TRBV7-2 to TRBJ2-7; 10 bases are a match to TRBD1. Germline assignment: CDR1 SGHTA and CDR2 FQGNSA. V was clipped by 1 base and J by 4 bases; unmatched bases: 7. The CDR3 extends over 16 amino acids. The CDR3 sequence is CASSLGPRDRGYEQYF. CDR3 nucleotides: TGTGCCAGCAGCTTAGGCCCCCGGGACAGGGGATACGAGCAGTACTTC.

The chain is built from TRBV29-1 and TRBJ2-5; 10 bases align to TRBD1. V shed 7 bases and J 4 bases; nucleotides not matched to a gene: 6. CDR1 and CDR2 from the germline V gene are SQVTM and ANQGSEA. The CDR3 spans 13 residues. The CDR3, as DNA: TGCAGCGGTGGACAGGGGGTGCGAGAGACCCAGTACTTC. Protein product: CSGGQGVRETQYF.

This clone was seen a handful of times. The chain carries TRBV11-2 and TRBJ2-5; tentatively, D is TRBD2 (6 bases). From germline, CDR1 is SGHAT and CDR2 FQNNGV. Trimming shortened V by 3 bases and J by 3 bases, and 8 bases separated the two germline ends. This CDR3 spans 13 amino acids. CDR3 protein: CASSLGGEETQYF. CDR3 nucleotides: TGTGCCAGCAGCTTGGGCGGGGAAGAGACCCAGTACTTC. Complete variable domain (other parts from reference TRBV11-2 and TRBJ2-5): EAGVAQSPRYKIIEKRQSVAFWCNPISGHATLYWYQQILGQGPKLLIQFQNNGVVDDSQLPKDRFSAERLKGVDSTLKIQPAKLEDSAVYLCASSLGGEETQYFGPGTRLLVL.

This chain connects TRBV4-2 to TRBJ1-5; D is uncertain. Trimming took 0 bases from V and 1 from J, leaving 13 bases between them. The germline V gene encodes CDR1 LGHNA and CDR2 YNFKEQ. CDR3 size: 17 residues. The CDR3 DNA is TGTGCCAGCAGCCAAGATCAGTTGTCGGGGAGCAATCAGCCCCAGCATTTT. Its translation is CASSQDQLSGSNQPQHF.

The CDR3 DNA follows: TGTGCCAGCAGCCTAACCCTCGGGGGGCCAGAGACCCAGTACTTC. Protein product: CASSLTLGGPETQYF. The gene calls are TRBV14 and TRBJ2-5; maybe TRBD2 (7 bases). V was shortened by 4 bases and J by 4 bases, with 16 bases between the two germline ends. There are 15 residues in the CDR3. Germline lookup yields CDR1 SGHDN and CDR2 FVKESK.

This chain links TRBV9 with TRBJ2-5, with TRBD1 identical over 8 bases. V trimming: 0 bases; J trimming: 5 bases; junction bases outside the gene matches: 9. Germline loops: CDR1 SGDLS, CDR2 YYNGEE. This CDR3 spans 16 amino acids. CDR3 amino acids: CASSVEGRGLRETQYF. CDR3 DNA: TGTGCCAGCAGCGTAGAGGGCAGGGGGCTAAGGGAGACCCAGTACTTC.

The gene calls are TRBV5-1 and TRBJ2-3; D unclear. Looked up from germline, CDR1 is SGHRS and CDR2 is YFSETQ. This CDR3 has 14 amino acids. V lost 5 bases, J lost 3 bases, and 13 bases lay in between. This CDR3 is CASSPTTGTDTQYF. In DNA form, the CDR3 reads TGCGCCAGCAGTCCTACAACTGGGACAGATACGCAGTATTTT.

This chain uses TRBV5-6 with TRBJ1-2, with 8 bases lining up with TRBD1. J gave up 4 bases and V 0 bases, and 14 bases lay outside the gene matches. The CDR3 runs 18 residues. Germline lookup yields CDR1 SGHDT and CDR2 YYEEEE. CDR3 in DNA: TGTGCCAGCAGCTTGGGCTTCGGGACAGGCGCCGCGGGCTATGGCTACACCTTC. Translation gives CASSLGFGTGAAGYGYTF.

V is TRBV5-4 and J is TRBJ1-1; TRBD1 might be the D (5 bases). Germline lookup yields CDR1 SGHNT and CDR2 YYREEE (reference sequence). V was clipped by 4 bases and J by 4 bases, with 17 bases between them. The CDR3 consists of 15 residues. CDR3: CASSLDQERGTEAFF. The CDR3 DNA sequence: TGTGCCAGCAGCCTAGACCAGGAAAGGGGCACTGAAGCTTTCTTT.

The CDR3 is CASSLDSGGATDTQYF. The CDR3 DNA reads as TGTGCCAGCAGCTTAGATAGCGGGGGGGCCACAGATACGCAGTATTTT. The chain has TRBV7-3 and TRBJ2-3, with 11 bases identical to TRBD2. Germline V gene data show CDR1 as SGHTA and CDR2 as FQGTGA. CDR3 length: 16 amino acids. V gave up 2 bases and J gave up 2 bases; unmatched junction bases: 3.

This rearrangement joins TRBV15 to TRBJ2-1, with D tentatively TRBD2 (7 bases). Trimming stripped 0 bases from V and 4 bases from J, with 13 bases between. CDR3 length: 16 residues. Germline V gene data show CDR1 as LNHNV and CDR2 as YYDKDF (reference sequence). The CDR3 bases are TGTGCCACCAGCAGAGAAATGGGGGGGCCTTACAATGAGCAGTTCTTC. The encoded protein is CATSREMGGPYNEQFF.

This clone was observed once. The chain links TRBV18 to TRBJ1-2; no firm D call. This CDR3 has 12 residues. The germline V and J ends were trimmed by 2 bases and 6 bases, with 7 bases remaining between them. The germline CDR1 and CDR2 sequences are KGHSH and LQKENI. The CDR3 nucleotides read TGTGCCAGCTCACCAGGCGCCCATGGCTACACCTTC. It codes for CASSPGAHGYTF.

The genes are TRBV27 and TRBJ2-7; the match to TRBD1 covers 7 bases. The CDR3 runs to 15 residues. The ends lost 3 bases at V and 5 bases at J; junction bases unmatched: 10. CDR1 is MNHEY, CDR2 SMNVEV, per germline (reference sequence). CDR3 amino acids: CASSFIGTAPNEQYF. In DNA, the CDR3 is TGTGCCAGCAGTTTTATAGGGACAGCTCCAAACGAGCAGTACTTC.

This clone was picked up one time. The chain recombines TRBV5-5 with TRBJ1-3; tentatively, D is TRBD1 (5 bases). The CDR3 runs to 15 residues. V lost 1 base and J 4 bases, leaving 12 bases between the germline ends. Germline V gives CDR1 SGHKS, CDR2 YYEKEE (reference sequence). The CDR3 DNA reads as TGTGCCAGCAGCTTGTGGACACCAAGAGGAAACACCATATATTTT. As protein: CASSLWTPRGNTIYF.